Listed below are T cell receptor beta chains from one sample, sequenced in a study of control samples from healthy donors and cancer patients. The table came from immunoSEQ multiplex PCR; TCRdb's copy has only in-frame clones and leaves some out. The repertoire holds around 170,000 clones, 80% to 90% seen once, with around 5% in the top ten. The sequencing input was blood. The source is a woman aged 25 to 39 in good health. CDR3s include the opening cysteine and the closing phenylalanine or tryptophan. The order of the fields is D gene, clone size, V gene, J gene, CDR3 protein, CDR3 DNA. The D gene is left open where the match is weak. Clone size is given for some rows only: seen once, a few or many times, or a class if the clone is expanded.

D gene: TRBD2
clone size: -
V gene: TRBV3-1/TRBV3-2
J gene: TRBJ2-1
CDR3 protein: CASSQEGLAGVYNEQFF
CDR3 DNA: TGTGCCAGCAGCCAAGAGGGACTAGCGGGAGTCTACAATGAGCAGTTCTTC

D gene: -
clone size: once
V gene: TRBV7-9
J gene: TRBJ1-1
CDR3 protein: CASRTANTEAFF
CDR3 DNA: TGTGCCAGCAGGACAGCGAACACTGAAGCTTTCTTT

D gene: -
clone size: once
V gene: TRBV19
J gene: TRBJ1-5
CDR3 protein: CASRGGQFGNQPQHF
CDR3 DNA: TGTGCCAGTCGCGGCGGGCAGTTCGGTAATCAGCCCCAGCATTTT

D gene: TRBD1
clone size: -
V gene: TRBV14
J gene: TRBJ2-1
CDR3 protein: CASSQVGTGAYNEQFF
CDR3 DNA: TGTGCCAGCAGCCAAGTAGGGACAGGGGCCTACAATGAGCAGTTCTTC

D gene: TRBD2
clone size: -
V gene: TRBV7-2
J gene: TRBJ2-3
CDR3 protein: CASSPLGGSGSMVTDTQYF
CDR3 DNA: TGTGCCAGCAGCCCCCTCGGGGGGAGCGGGAGTATGGTGACAGATACGCAGTATTTT

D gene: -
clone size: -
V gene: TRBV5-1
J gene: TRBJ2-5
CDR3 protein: CASSLGAAQETQYF
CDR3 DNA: TGCGCCAGCAGCTTGGGGGCAGCACAAGAGACCCAGTACTTC

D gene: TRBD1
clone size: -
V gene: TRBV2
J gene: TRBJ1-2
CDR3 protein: CASRQGNYGYTF
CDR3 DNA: TGTGCCAGCAGACAGGGGAACTATGGCTACACCTTC

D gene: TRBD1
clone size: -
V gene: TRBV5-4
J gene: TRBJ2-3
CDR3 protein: CASSTRDRGNNADTQYF
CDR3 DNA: TGTGCCAGCAGCACCCGGGACAGGGGAAATAACGCAGATACGCAGTATTTT

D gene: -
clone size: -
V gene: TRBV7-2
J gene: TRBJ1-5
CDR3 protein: CASSKQGGVQPQHF
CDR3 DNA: TGTGCCAGCAGCAAACAGGGAGGGGTCCAGCCCCAGCATTTT

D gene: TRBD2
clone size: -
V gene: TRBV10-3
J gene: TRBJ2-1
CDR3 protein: CAISATLLAGGPNEQFF
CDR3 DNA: TGTGCCATCAGTGCCACATTACTAGCGGGGGGGCCGAATGAGCAGTTCTTC

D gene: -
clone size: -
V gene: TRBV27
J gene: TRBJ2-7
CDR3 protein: CASSLGHGYEQYF
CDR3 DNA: TGTGCCAGCAGTTTAGGTCACGGCTACGAGCAGTACTTC

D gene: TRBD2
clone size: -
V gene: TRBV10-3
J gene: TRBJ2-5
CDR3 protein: CAISEPLAGRETQYF
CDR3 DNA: TGTGCCATCAGTGAGCCACTAGCGGGGAGGGAGACCCAGTACTTC

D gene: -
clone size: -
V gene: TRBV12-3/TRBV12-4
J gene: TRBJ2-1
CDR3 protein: CASGLHQQFF
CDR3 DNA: -

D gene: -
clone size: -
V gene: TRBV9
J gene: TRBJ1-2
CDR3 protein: CASSAGSQGHGYTF
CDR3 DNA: TGTGCCAGCAGCGCAGGCTCCCAGGGGCATGGCTACACCTTC

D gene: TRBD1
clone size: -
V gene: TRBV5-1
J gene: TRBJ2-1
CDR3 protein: CASSPDRGSAHNEQFF
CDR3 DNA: TGCGCCAGCAGCCCGGACAGGGGTTCTGCTCACAATGAGCAGTTCTTC

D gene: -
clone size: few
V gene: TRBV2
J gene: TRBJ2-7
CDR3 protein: CASSEGYGYEQYF
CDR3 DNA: TGTGCCAGCAGTGAAGGATACGGCTACGAGCAGTACTTC

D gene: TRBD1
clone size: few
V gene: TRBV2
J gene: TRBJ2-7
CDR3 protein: CAGAWTGQAEQYF
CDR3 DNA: TGTGCCGGAGCATGGACAGGGCAAGCCGAGCAGTACTTC

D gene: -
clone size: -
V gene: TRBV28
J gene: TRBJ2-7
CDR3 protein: CASSSYRDPLEEQYF
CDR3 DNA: TGTGCCAGCAGTTCCTACAGGGACCCCCTCGAGGAGCAGTACTTC

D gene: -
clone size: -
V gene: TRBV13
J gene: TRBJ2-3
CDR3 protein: CASLRRDTQYF
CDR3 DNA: TGTGCCAGCCTTAGGCGGGATACGCAGTATTTT

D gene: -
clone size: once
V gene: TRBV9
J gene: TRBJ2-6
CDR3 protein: CASSARGSDFAGANVLTF
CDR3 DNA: TGTGCCAGCAGCGCCCGGGGTAGCGATTTCGCCGGGGCCAACGTCCTGACTTTC

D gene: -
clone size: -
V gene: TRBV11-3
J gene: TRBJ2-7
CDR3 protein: CASSAEPAGTLYEQYF
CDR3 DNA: TGTGCCAGCAGCGCAGAGCCGGCAGGTACACTCTACGAGCAGTACTTC

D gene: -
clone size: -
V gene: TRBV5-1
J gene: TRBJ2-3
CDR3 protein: CASSFGQPTDTQYF
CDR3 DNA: TGCGCCAGCAGCTTCGGACAGCCCACAGATACGCAGTATTTT

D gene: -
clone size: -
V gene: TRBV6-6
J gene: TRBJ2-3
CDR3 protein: CASSYGRIGDTQYF
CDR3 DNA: TGTGCCAGCAGTTACGGGCGAATCGGAGATACGCAGTATTTT

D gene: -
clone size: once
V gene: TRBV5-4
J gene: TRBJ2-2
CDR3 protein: CASSLPRGNGGELFF
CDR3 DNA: TGTGCCAGCAGCTTGCCTAGGGGTAACGGCGGGGAGCTGTTTTTT

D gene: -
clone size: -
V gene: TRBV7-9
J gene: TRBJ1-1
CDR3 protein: CASSFQGGTEAFF
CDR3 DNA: TGTGCCAGCAGCTTCCAGGGCGGTACTGAAGCTTTCTTT

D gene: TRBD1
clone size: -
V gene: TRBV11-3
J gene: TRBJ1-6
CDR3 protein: CASSSGTANSPLHF
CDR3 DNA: TGTGCCAGCAGCTCTGGGACAGCCAATTCACCCCTCCACTTT

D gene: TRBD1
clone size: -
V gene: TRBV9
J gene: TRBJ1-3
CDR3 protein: CASSAPGQGSGNTIYF
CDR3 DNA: TGTGCCAGCAGCGCTCCGGGACAGGGGTCTGGAAACACCATATATTTT

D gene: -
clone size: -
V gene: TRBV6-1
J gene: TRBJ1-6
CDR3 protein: CASSETAGVGNSPLHF
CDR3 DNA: TGTGCCAGCAGTGAAACGGCAGGGGTGGGGAATTCACCCCTCCACTTT

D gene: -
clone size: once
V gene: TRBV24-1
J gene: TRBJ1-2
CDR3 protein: CATSDRGVNYGYTF
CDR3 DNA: TGTGCCACCAGTGATCGGGGTGTCAACTATGGCTACACCTTC

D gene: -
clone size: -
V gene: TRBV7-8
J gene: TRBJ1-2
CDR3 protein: CASSPTAVQDHYGYTF
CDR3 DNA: TGTGCCAGCAGCCCCACTGCAGTACAGGACCACTATGGCTACACCTTC

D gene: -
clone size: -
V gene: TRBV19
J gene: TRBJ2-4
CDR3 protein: CASSIAGAKNIQHF
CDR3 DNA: TGTGCCAGTAGTATAGCGGGGGCCAAAAACATTCAGCACTTC

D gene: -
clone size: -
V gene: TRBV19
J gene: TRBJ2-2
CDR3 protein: CASSIGSGENTGELFF
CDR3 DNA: TGTGCCAGTAGTATAGGTTCGGGGGAAAACACCGGGGAGCTGTTTTTT

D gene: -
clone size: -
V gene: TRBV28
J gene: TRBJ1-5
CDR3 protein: CASIPTGRGQPQHF
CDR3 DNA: TGTGCCAGCATTCCTACAGGGCGGGGGCAGCCCCAGCATTTT

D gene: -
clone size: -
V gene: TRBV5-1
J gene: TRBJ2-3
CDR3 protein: CASSLLGASTDTQYF
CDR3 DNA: TGCGCCAGCAGCTTGTTAGGGGCTAGCACAGATACGCAGTATTTT

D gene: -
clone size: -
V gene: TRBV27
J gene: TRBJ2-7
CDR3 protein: CASSLGARTYEQYF
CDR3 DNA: TGTGCCAGCAGTTTAGGGGCCCGGACTTACGAGCAGTACTTC

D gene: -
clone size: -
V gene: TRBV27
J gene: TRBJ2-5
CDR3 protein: CASSLNRYLYQETQYF
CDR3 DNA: TGTGCCAGCAGTTTAAACAGATATCTGTACCAAGAGACCCAGTACTTC

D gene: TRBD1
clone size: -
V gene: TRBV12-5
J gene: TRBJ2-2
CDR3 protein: CASGLWGTGGRKLFF
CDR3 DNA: TGTGCTAGTGGTTTGTGGGGGACAGGGGGACGTAAGCTGTTTTTT

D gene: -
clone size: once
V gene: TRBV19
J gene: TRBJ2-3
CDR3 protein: CATRGDRGADTQYF
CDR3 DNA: TGTGCCACCCGGGGGGATAGGGGGGCGGATACGCAGTATTTT

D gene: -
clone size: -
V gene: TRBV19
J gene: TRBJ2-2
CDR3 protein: CASSIKGSGELFF
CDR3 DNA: TGTGCCAGTAGTATAAAAGGCTCCGGGGAGCTGTTTTTT

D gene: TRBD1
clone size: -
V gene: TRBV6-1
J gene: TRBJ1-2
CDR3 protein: CASSEPSGQGWVDYGYTF
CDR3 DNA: TGTGCCAGCAGTGAACCTTCGGGACAGGGGTGGGTCGACTATGGCTACACCTTC